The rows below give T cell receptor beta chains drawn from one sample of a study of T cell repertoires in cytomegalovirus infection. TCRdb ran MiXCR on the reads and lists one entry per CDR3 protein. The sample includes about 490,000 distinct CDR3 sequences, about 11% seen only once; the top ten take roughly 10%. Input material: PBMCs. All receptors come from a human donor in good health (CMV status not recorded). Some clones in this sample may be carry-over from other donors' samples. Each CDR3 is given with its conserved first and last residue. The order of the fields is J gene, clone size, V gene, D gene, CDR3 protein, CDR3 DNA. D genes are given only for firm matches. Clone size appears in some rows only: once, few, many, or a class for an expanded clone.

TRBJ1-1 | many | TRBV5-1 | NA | CASSLEGRGAFF | TGCGCCAGCAGCTTGGAGGGGAGGGGAGCTTTCTTT
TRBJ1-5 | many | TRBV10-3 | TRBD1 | CAISGQGRNQPQHF | TGTGCCATCAGTGGACAGGGCCGCAATCAGCCCCAGCATTTT
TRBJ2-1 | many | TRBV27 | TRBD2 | CASSLLAGPNNEQFF | TGTGCCAGCAGTTTACTAGCGGGACCTAATAATGAGCAGTTCTTC
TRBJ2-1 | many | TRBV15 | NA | CATSRDGLGEQFF | TGTGCCACCAGCAGAGATGGGCTCGGTGAGCAGTTCTTC
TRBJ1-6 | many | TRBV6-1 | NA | CACRSSYNSPLHF | TGTGCCTGCCGAAGCTCCTATAATTCACCCCTCCACTTT
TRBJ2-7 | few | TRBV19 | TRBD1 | CATQDRPSYEQYF | TGTGCCACTCAGGACAGGCCTTCCTACGAGCAGTACTTC
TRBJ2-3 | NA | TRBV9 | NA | CASSAPLVPDTQYF | TGTGCCAGCAGCGCCCCTCTGGTCCCAGATACGCAGTATTTT
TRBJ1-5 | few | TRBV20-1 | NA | CSARVLNSNQPQHF | TGCAGTGCTAGAGTGTTGAATAGCAATCAGCCCCAGCATTTT
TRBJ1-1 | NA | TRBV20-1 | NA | CSASPFSYMNTEAFF | TGCAGTGCTTCTCCCTTCAGCTACATGAACACTGAAGCTTTCTTT
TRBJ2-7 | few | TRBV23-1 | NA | CASSHLGITTYEQYF | TGCGCCAGCAGTCACTTGGGGATTACCACCTACGAGCAGTACTTC
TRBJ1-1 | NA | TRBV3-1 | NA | CASSQGGRSTEAFF | TGTGCCAGCAGCCAAGGGGGGAGGAGCACTGAAGCTTTCTTT
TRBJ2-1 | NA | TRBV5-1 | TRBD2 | CASSPSSGNVNEQFF | TGCGCCAGCAGCCCTTCTAGCGGGAATGTGAATGAGCAGTTCTTC
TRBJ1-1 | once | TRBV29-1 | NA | CSAYKGRKNTEAFF | TGCAGCGCATACAAAGGGAGGAAGAACACTGAAGCTTTCTTT
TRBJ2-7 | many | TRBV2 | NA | CASSGYEQYF | TGTGCCAGCAGTGGATACGAGCAGTACTTC
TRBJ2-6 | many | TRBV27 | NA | CASSLSDRSSGANVLTF | TGTGCCAGCAGTTTATCGGACAGATCCTCTGGGGCCAACGTCCTGACTTTC
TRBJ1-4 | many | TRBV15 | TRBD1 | CATSRNYRGGNEKLFF | TGTGCCACCAGCAGGAACTACAGGGGCGGCAACGAAAAACTGTTTTTT
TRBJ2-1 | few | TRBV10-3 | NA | CAISEFRDEQFF | TGTGCCATCAGTGAATTCCGGGATGAGCAGTTCTTC
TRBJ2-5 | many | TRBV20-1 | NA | CSASLRDPQYF | TGCAGTGCTAGTTTACGGGATCCCCAGTACTTC
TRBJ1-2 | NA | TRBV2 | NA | CASRFQTGAANYGYTF | TGTGCCAGCAGATTTCAAACAGGAGCCGCTAACTATGGCTACACCTTC
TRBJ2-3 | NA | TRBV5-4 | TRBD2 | CASSFSGGPTDTQYF | TGTGCCAGCAGCTTTAGCGGGGGACCCACAGATACGCAGTATTTT
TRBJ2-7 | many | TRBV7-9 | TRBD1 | CASSPKGQGVYF | TGTGCCAGCAGCCCAAAGGGGCAGGGGGTGTACTTC
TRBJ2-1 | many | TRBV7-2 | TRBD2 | CASSSSGSAYNEQFF | TGTGCCAGCAGCTCCAGCGGGAGTGCCTACAATGAGCAGTTCTTC
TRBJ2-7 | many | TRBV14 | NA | CASSLMSVSYEQYF | TGTGCCAGCAGTCTAATGTCAGTATCCTACGAGCAGTACTTC
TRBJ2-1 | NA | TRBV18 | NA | CASSPRGRYNEQFF | TGTGCCAGCTCACCCAGGGGCAGGTACAATGAGCAGTTCTTC
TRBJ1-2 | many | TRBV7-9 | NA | CASSSDSSYGYTF | TGTGCCAGCAGCTCGGACAGTTCCTATGGCTACACCTTC
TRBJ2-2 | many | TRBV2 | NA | CASKTGQNTGELFF | TGTGCCAGCAAAACAGGCCAGAACACCGGGGAGCTGTTTTTT
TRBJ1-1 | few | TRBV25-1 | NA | CASSSGNLQAFF | TGTGCCAGCAGTTCGGGCAACCTCCAAGCTTTCTTT
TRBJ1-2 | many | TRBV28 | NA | CASSPAKFGYTF | TGTGCCAGCAGTCCAGCGAAATTCGGCTACACCTTC
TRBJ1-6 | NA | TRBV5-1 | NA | CASSLESHSPLHF | TGCGCCAGCAGCTTGGAGAGCCATTCACCCCTCCACTTT
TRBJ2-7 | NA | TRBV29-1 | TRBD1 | CSASGQPFDEQYF | TGCAGCGCCTCGGGACAGCCGTTTGACGAGCAGTACTTC
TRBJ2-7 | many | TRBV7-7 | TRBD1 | CASSLASESTGQGPEQYF | TGTGCTAGCAGCTTAGCTTCGGAAAGTACGGGACAGGGGCCCGAGCAGTACTTC
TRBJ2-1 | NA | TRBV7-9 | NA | CASSNRDIRYEQFF | TGTGCCAGCAGCAACAGGGACATTCGATATGAGCAGTTCTTC
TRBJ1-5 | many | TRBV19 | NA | CASSIERDGHDQPQHF | TGTGCCAGTAGTATAGAACGGGACGGGCACGATCAGCCCCAGCATTTT
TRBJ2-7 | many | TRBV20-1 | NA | CSAPGGRGRYEQYF | TGCAGTGCCCCCGGAGGGAGAGGACGGTACGAGCAGTACTTC
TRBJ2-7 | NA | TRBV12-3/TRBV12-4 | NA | CASSWGQYEQYF | TGTGCCAGCAGTTGGGGGCAGTACGAGCAGTACTTC
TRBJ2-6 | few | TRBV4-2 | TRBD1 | CASSRRGTGRSGANVLTF | TGTGCCAGCAGCCGCCGCGGGACAGGGCGTTCGGGGGCCAACGTCCTGACTTTC
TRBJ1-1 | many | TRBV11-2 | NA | CASRPADGTEAFF | TGTGCCAGCAGACCTGCTGACGGGACTGAAGCTTTCTTT
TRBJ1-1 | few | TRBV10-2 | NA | CASSETGAMAEAFF | TGCGCCAGCAGTGAAACTGGAGCGATGGCTGAAGCTTTCTTT
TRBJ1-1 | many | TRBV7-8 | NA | CASSPRGALYTEAFF | TGTGCCAGCAGCCCCCGAGGGGCGTTGTACACTGAAGCTTTCTTT
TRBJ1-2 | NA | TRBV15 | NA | CATSQSAGYGYTF | TGTGCCACCAGTCAGTCGGCGGGCTATGGCTACACCTTC
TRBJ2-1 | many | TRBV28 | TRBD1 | CASSPAGGQLFYNEQFF | TGTGCCAGCAGTCCCGCAGGGGGACAGCTTTTTTACAATGAGCAGTTCTTC
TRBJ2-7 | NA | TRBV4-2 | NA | CASSQDSEGWGSYEQYF | TGTGCCAGCAGCCAAGATTCAGAGGGCTGGGGCTCCTACGAGCAGTACTTC
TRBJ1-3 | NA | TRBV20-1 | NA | CSAWESSGNTIYF | TGCAGTGCTTGGGAGAGCTCTGGAAACACCATATATTTT
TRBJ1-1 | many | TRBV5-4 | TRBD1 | CASSSGTAGRMNTEAFF | TGTGCCAGCAGCTCGGGGACAGCGGGTAGAATGAACACTGAAGCTTTCTTT
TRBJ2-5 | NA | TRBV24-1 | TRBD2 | CATSDPSYGPGGGTQYF | TGTGCCACCAGTGACCCCTCCTACGGCCCGGGGGGGGGGACCCAGTACTTC
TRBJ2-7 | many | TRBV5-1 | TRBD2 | CASSPSQGGPSYEQYF | TGCGCCAGCAGCCCCTCGCAGGGAGGGCCGTCCTACGAGCAGTACTTC
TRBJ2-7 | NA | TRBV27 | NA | CASSRGVWGEQYF | TGTGCCAGCAGTAGAGGGGTTTGGGGCGAGCAGTACTTC
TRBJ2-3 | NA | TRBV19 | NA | CASSMWESTDTQYF | TGTGCCAGTAGTATGTGGGAGAGCACAGATACGCAGTATTTT
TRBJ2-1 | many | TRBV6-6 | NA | CASSYSGPGEGEQFF | TGTGCCAGCAGTTACTCAGGACCAGGGGAGGGTGAGCAGTTCTTC